This entry describes one T cell receptor beta chain. The data were obtained in a study of blood T cell repertoires in COVID-19. The protocol was immunoSEQ multiplex PCR, while the TCRdb copy is restricted to in-frame clones and leaves out a portion. The repertoire includes around 240,000 clones, around 88% of them detected once, and about 3.1% sits in the top ten. The specimen was peripheral blood. The source of this sequence is a woman in her 30s who had recovered from COVID-19.

CDR3 sequence (DNA): TGTGCCAGCAGTTACTGGGCAGGGCAGGGGCCCTTCGAGCAGTACTTC. Its translation: CASSYWAGQGPFEQYF. The chain links TRBV6-2 or TRBV6-3 to TRBJ2-7, with D tentatively TRBD1 (6 bases). The CDR3 sequence is 16 residues long. Germline V gene data show CDR1 as MNHEY and CDR2 as SVGEGT. V was pared by 1 base and J by 6 bases, with 19 bases between.